What follows describes a single T cell receptor (beta chain). This receptor's antigen is unknown. Base-call qualities are not available, and no considerably larger clone is one nucleotide away. The sample belongs to a study of blood T cell repertoires in COVID-19 (dated by TCRdb to 2020 to 2022). Regarding the complete study: Collaborator samples came from the United States, Italy and Spain and covered acute and convalescent phases of COVID-19. The material from the prospective study consisted of cDNA or gDNA derived from T cells, B-cell-depleted T cells, or PBMCs. The dataset comprised deeply sampled blood TCRbeta repertoires from subjects exposed to, actively infected with, or recovered from COVID-19. The repertoires were released in a freely available public database intended as a resource for research on the immune response to SARS-CoV-2. The samples were drawn from two sources: the first 160 participants of the ongoing ImmuneRACE study, and approximately 1,300 subjects contributed by 6 global collaborators. The sample metadata nearly always contained a de-identified subject ID, COVID-19 status, age in years and sex. Where HLA class I and class II types were available, the types were taken from metadata supplied by the sample provider, not from assay-based typing. Study-wide findings and limitations: How much clinical and demographic metadata was included differed by source and by participant, and the metadata was provided uncurated.

TCRbeta CDR3 regions were amplified from genomic DNA by means of the immunoSEQ Assay, a bias-controlled multiplex PCR. The authors processed their data as follows. The number of nucleated cells in each sample was estimated from the amplification of reference gene primers within the assay. Sequence reads were collapsed and filtered to measure the absolute abundance of every unique TCRbeta CDR3 rearrangement. For each sample, productive Simpson clonality was calculated as the square root of Simpson's diversity index across productive rearrangements. The immuneACCESS repertoire file appears here via TCRdb, limited to in-frame rearrangements. These files lack a portion of the clones; in checked studies, under half of the deficit traces to unresolved V genes, and the cause of the others is not known. Clone size and the V and J calls come from that table; the DNA yielded D and trimming. Across this sample there are 55,000 to 60,000 clones, with more than 75% seen only once. The ten largest clones add up to around 4.5% of the sample.

The CDR3, cysteine through phenylalanine, is 14 amino acids long. The entry retains the CDR3 DNA only, 42 bases that are in frame from base 1. The CDR1 and CDR2 encoded by the germline V gene (reference sequence) are SEHNR and FQNEAQ. At the junction V is shortened by 6 bases and J by 7 bases; bases outside the gene matches: 5. Each collaborating institution followed its own protocols to collect whole blood in K2EDTA tubes. For TCRbeta analysis, collaborators shipped samples in one of three forms: frozen whole blood, isolated PBMCs, or DNA extracted from either of those sample types. The chain is encoded by TRBV7-9 joined to TRBJ2-2, with 10 bases in between that match TRBD1. The sequenced sample consisted of peripheral blood. This receptor was obtained from a man aged 35-49 years with active COVID-19. The CDR3 corresponds to CASRRQGAVGELFF. The DNA sequence is as follows: TGTGCCAGCAGGCGACAGGGGGCCGTCGGGGAGCTGTTTTTT.